The 4 T cell receptor beta chains in this list originate from one sample, sequenced in a study of blood T cells in healthy people across ages. A sample-barcoded 5' primer and a J-beta primer mix were used in a second PCR of roughly 7 to 11 cycles. TCRdb independently ran MiXCR on the 5' RACE reads; one entry per CDR3 protein. The data hold over a million distinct CDR3 sequences, with about 43% observed a single time. Sequenced sample: blood. The receptor set was obtained from a woman aged 18-29 years in good health.

The chain carries TRBV7-2 and TRBJ2-3; D is possibly TRBD2 (6 bases). Looked up from germline, CDR1 is SGHTA and CDR2 is FQGNSA. The V gene lost 1 base and the J gene lost 0 bases, with 11 bases spanning the gap. CDR3 length: 16 residues. The CDR3 sequence: CASSLGLAHSTDTQYF. CDR3 DNA sequence: TGTGCCAGCAGCTTAGGGCTAGCGCATAGCACAGATACGCAGTATTTT.

The chain links TRBV7-9 to TRBJ2-3; maybe TRBD1 (7 bases). V gave up 5 bases and J gave up 2 bases, with 17 bases separating them. The germline V gene encodes CDR1 SEHNR and CDR2 FQNEAQ (reference sequence). CDR3 length: 16 residues. CDR3 in amino acids: CASSARRDRPTDTQYF. The DNA for the CDR3 is TGTGCCAGCAGCGCCCGGAGGGACAGACCCACAGATACGCAGTATTTT.

This clonotype has more than one count but fewer than ten. Germline and junction disagree at one end, which may indicate a read error. The chain combines TRBV2 with TRBJ1-1, with D unresolved. Germline loops: CDR1 SNHLY, CDR2 FYNNEI. The CDR3 is 14 amino acids. The CDR3 region is CASSEDPGEKEAFF. The CDR3 nucleotides read TGTGCCAGCAGCGAAGACCCGGGAGAAAAAGAAGCTTTCTTT.

This sequence joins TRBV12-3 or TRBV12-4 and TRBJ2-1; D is unclear. The closer fit of TRBJ2-7 to the DNA end suggests the J call may be wrong. The CDR3 covers 14 residues. The CDR3 spells CASGSYRSYNEQYF. In DNA form, the CDR3 reads TGTGCCAGCGGCTCCTACCGCTCCTACAATGAGCAGTACTTC.